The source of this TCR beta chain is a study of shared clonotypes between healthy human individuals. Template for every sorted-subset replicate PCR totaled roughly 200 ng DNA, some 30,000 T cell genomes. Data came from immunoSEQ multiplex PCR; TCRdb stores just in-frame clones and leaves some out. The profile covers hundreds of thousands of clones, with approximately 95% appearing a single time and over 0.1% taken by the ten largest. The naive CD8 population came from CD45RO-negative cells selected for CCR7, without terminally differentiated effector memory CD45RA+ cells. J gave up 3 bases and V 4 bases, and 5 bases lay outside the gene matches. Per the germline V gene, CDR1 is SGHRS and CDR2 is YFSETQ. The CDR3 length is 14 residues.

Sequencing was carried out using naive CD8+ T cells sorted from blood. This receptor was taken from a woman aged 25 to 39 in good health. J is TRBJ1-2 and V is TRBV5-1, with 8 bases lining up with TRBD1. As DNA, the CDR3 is TGCGCCAGCAGCAGAGGACAGGGTGACTATGGCTACACCTTC. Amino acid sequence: CASSRGQGDYGYTF.